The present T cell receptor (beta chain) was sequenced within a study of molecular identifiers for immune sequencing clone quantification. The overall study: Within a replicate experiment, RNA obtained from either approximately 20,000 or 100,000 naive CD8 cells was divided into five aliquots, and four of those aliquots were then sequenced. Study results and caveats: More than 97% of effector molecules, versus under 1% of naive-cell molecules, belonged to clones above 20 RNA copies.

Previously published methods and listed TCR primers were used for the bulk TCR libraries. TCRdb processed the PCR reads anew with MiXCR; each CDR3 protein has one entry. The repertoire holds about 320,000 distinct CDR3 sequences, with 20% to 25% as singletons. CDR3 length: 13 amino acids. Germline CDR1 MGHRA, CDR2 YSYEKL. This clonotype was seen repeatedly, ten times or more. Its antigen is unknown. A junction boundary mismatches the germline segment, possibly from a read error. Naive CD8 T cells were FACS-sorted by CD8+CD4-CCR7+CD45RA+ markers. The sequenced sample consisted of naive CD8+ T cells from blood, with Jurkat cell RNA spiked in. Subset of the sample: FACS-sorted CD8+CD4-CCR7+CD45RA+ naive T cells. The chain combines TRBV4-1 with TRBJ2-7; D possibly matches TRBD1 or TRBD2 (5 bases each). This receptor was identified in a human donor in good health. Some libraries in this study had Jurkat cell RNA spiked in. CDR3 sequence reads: CASSQTGGYEQYF. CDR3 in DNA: TGTGCCAGCAGCCAGACTGGGGGCTACGAGCAGTACTTC.